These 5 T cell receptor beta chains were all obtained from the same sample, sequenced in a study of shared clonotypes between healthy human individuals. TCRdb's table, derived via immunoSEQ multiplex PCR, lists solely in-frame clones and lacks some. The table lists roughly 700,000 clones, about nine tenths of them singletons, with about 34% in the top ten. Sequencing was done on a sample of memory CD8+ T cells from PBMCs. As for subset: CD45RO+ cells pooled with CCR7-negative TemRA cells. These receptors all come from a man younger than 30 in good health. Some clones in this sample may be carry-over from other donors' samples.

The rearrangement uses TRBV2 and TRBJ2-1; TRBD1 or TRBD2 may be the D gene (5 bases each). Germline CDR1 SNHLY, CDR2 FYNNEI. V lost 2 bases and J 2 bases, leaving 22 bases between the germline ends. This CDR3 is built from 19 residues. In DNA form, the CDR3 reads TGTGCCAGCAGTGAATCTTCCCACGAGACCGGGACGACCTACAATGAGCAGTTCTTC. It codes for CASSESSHETGTTYNEQFF.

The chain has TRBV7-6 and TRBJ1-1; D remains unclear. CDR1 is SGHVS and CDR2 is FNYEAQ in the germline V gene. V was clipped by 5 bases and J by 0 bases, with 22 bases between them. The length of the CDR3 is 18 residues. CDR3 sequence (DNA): TGTGCCAGCAGCCTCAGGACGTTTGCCGACCTTTTGAACACTGAAGCTTTCTTT. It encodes CASSLRTFADLLNTEAFF. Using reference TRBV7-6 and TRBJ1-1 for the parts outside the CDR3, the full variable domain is GAGVSQSPRYKVTKRGQDVALRCDPISGHVSLYWYRQALGQGPEFLTYFNYEAQQDKSGLPNDRFSAERPEGSISTLTIQRTEQRDSAMYRCASSLRTFADLLNTEAFFGQGTRLTVV.

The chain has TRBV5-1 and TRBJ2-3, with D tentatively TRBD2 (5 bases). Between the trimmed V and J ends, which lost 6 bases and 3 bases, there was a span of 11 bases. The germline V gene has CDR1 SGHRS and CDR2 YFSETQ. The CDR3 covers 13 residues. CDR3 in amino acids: CASIGEETDTQYF. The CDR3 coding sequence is TGCGCCAGCATCGGGGAAGAGACAGATACGCAGTATTTT.

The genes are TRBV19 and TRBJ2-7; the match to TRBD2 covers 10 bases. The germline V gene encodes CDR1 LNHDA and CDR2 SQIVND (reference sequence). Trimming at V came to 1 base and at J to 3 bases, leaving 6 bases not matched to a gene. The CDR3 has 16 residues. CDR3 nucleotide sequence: TGTGCCAGTAGTATAGGAGCGGGAGGGCCATACTACGAGCAGTACTTC. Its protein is CASSIGAGGPYYEQYF.

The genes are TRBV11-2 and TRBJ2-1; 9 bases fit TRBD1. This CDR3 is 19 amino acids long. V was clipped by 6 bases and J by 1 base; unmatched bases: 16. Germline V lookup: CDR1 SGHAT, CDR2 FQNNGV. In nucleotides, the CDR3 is TGTGCCAGCAGAACAACGGGACAGGGCCGCCGCGGGTCCTACAATGAGCAGTTCTTC. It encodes CASRTTGQGRRGSYNEQFF.